This entry lists 22 T cell receptor beta chains sequenced from one sample in a study of siplizumab effects on memory and regulatory T cells. Method: immunoSEQ multiplex PCR; TCRdb's copy keeps in-frame clones and lacks some. The repertoire holds about 56,000 clones, with around 97% as singletons. Sequenced input: naive CD8+ T cells sorted from blood. These receptors were collected from a human donor in good health.

This chain connects TRBV15 to TRBJ1-5; possibly TRBD1 for D (5 bases). This CDR3 spans 14 amino acids. Germline CDR1 is LNHNV and CDR2 is YYDKDF (reference sequence). V lost 5 bases and J 7 bases, leaving 15 bases between the germline ends. The CDR3 sequence is CATSHRSEGQPQHF. DNA for the CDR3: TGTGCCACCAGCCACAGGTCCGAAGGCCAGCCCCAGCATTTT.

The J gene is TRBJ2-7, the V gene TRBV7-2, with D possibly TRBD1 on 5 matching bases. The V gene's germline CDR1 is SGHTA and CDR2 FQGNSA. CDR3 length: 14 residues. V lost 5 bases to trimming and J lost 3 bases, with 14 bases between them. The CDR3 nucleotides read TGTGCCAGCAGCCCCCGAAGACAGCACTACGAGCAGTACTTC. Translation gives CASSPRRQHYEQYF.

The CDR3 here is CASNWAGGNREAFF. CDR3 DNA: TGTGCCAGCAACTGGGCGGGAGGAAATAGGGAAGCTTTCTTT. The chain recombines TRBV27 with TRBJ1-1, with D hard to call. Trimming took off 7 bases at V and 8 bases at J, with 20 bases between the two ends. Germline CDR1 MNHEY, CDR2 SMNVEV (reference sequence). The CDR3 is made up of 14 amino acids.

This CDR3 reads CASSPRQWEGLTGELFF. CDR3 DNA: TGTGCCAGCAGCCCCCGTCAGTGGGAGGGCCTTACCGGGGAGCTGTTTTTT. The chain joins TRBV9 to TRBJ2-2; 7 bases line up with TRBD2. Germline CDR1 is SGDLS and CDR2 is YYNGEE. This CDR3 has 17 amino acids. The V gene end was trimmed by 4 bases and the J gene end by 5 bases; junction bases not matched to a gene: 14.

CDR3: CASSPSGNEQFF. CDR3 nucleotides: TGTGCCAGCTCACCAAGCGGCAATGAGCAGTTCTTC. V is TRBV18 and J is TRBJ2-1; D perhaps matches TRBD2 (5 bases). V shed 2 bases and J shed 6 bases, with 5 bases lying between them. This CDR3 has 12 amino acids. CDR1 KGHSH and CDR2 LQKENI come from the germline V gene.

The chain combines TRBV4-1 with TRBJ1-5; D not resolved. The CDR3 contains 14 residues. V was pared by 4 bases and J by 9 bases, with 16 bases between. Germline V gene sequence: CDR1 MGHRA, CDR2 YSYEKL. CDR3 in DNA: TGCGCCAGCAGCCCGGGTGGGTTCGATCCGCCCCAGCATTTT. Translating it yields CASSPGGFDPPQHF.

The V and J genes are TRBV27 and TRBJ2-7; a weak D match, TRBD2 (5 bases). CDR3 length: 13 residues. Between the trimmed V and J ends, which lost 8 bases and 3 bases, there was a span of 14 bases. The germline V gene has CDR1 MNHEY and CDR2 SMNVEV (reference sequence). Written as DNA, the CDR3 is TGTGCCAGCGGTGAGCGGTCACGCTACGAGCAGTACTTC. Translated, it gives CASGERSRYEQYF.

The genes are TRBV9 and TRBJ1-5, with D possibly being TRBD1 (6 bases). The CDR3 totals 15 residues. Trimming left V 3 bases short and J 1 base short, with 11 bases between. Germline CDR1 is SGDLS and CDR2 is YYNGEE. In nucleotides, the CDR3 is TGTGCCAGCAGCGGGGACATTTTAAGCAATCAGCCCCAGCATTTT. Residues: CASSGDILSNQPQHF. The whole variable domain, remainder taken from reference TRBV9 and TRBJ1-5, is DSGVTQTPKHLITATGQRVTLRCSPRSGDLSVYWYQQSLDQGLQFLIQYYNGEERAKGNILERFSAQQFPDLHSELNLSSLELGDSALYFCASSGDILSNQPQHFGDGTRLSIL.

The chain recombines TRBV28 with TRBJ2-5; TRBD2 aligns across 11 bases. The V segment lost 6 bases and the J segment 2 bases; nucleotides outside the gene matches: 8. This CDR3 region has 16 residues. CDR1 MDHEN and CDR2 SYDVKM come from the germline V gene. The CDR3 reads CASRPGTSGLQETQYF. The CDR3 region has the DNA TGTGCCAGCAGGCCCGGGACTAGCGGACTTCAAGAGACCCAGTACTTC.

The CDR3 protein is CASSRTSGSFNEQYF. Written as DNA, the CDR3 is TGTGCCAGTAGCCGGACTAGCGGGAGTTTCAACGAGCAGTACTTC. V gene TRBV19 combines with J gene TRBJ2-7, with 13 bases matching TRBD2. Germline V gene lookup returns CDR1 LNHDA and CDR2 SQIVND (reference sequence). The junction had 7 bases not matched to a gene; V was cut back by 6 bases and J by 5 bases. This CDR3 has 15 amino acids.

V is TRBV7-8 and J is TRBJ2-7, with D uncertain. This CDR3 is built from 11 residues. CDR1 is SGHVS and CDR2 is FQNEAQ in the germline V gene. V lost 5 bases and J lost 2, with 4 bases in between. The CDR3 DNA is TGTGCCAGCAGCCCCGCCTACGAGCAGTACTTC. Encoded protein: CASSPAYEQYF. Drawing the rest from reference TRBV7-8 and TRBJ2-7, the complete variable domain is GAGVSQSPRYKVAKRGQDVALRCDPISGHVSLFWYQQALGQGPEFLTYFQNEAQLDKSGLPSDRFFAERPEGSVSTLKIQRTQQEDSAVYLCASSPAYEQYFGPGTRLTVT.

This chain joins TRBV25-1 and TRBJ1-2; 10 bases map to TRBD1. With V trimmed by 3 bases and J by 6 bases, 1 base remained unmatched. The length of the CDR3 is 13 residues. Germline CDR1 and CDR2: MGHDK and SYGVNS. CDR3 protein: CASSETGGHGYTF. The CDR3 DNA reads TGTGCCAGCAGTGAGACAGGGGGCCATGGCTACACCTTC.

A note on this clone: One end of the junction fails to match germline, which may point to a read error. This rearrangement joins TRBV7-8 to TRBJ2-1; D tentatively fits TRBD1 or TRBD2 (5 bases each). From germline, CDR1 is SGHVS and CDR2 FQNEAQ. The CDR3 contains 12 residues. The CDR3 DNA follows: TGTGCCAGCAGCCTAGCCGGGGCCGAGCAGTTCTTC. This encodes CASSLAGAEQFF.

This clone appeared a single time. The CDR3 sequence: CASSSGQGEGPQHF. Written as DNA, the CDR3 is TGTGCCAGCAGCTCAGGACAGGGGGAAGGGCCCCAGCATTTT. The genes are TRBV9 and TRBJ1-5; 10 nucleotides match TRBD1. Trimming cost V 4 bases and J 9 bases; bases outside gene matches: 7. Germline CDR1 reads SGDLS; CDR2 reads YYNGEE. The CDR3 consists of 14 residues.

This clone was detected only once. This chain links TRBV5-1 with TRBJ2-1, with D perhaps matching TRBD1 (5 bases). The CDR3 sequence is 12 residues long. Germline-derived CDR1 and CDR2 are SGHRS and YFSETQ. Trimming removed 4 bases at V and 9 bases at J, with 11 bases between. CDR3 nucleotide sequence: TGCGCCAGCAGCCTGACAGCTTTTGAGCAGTTCTTC. It encodes CASSLTAFEQFF.

V and J are TRBV4-3 and TRBJ2-7; possibly TRBD1 for D (6 bases). V was cut by 1 base and J by 3 bases, with 10 bases left in between. Germline CDR1 and CDR2: LGHNA and YSLEER. CDR3 length equals 14 residues. CDR3 residues: CASSQATGHYEQYF. The CDR3, as DNA: TGCGCCAGCAGCCAAGCCACAGGGCACTACGAGCAGTACTTC.

The J gene is TRBJ2-7, the V gene TRBV9; D assignment may be TRBD1 or TRBD2 (6 bases each). Per germline, CDR1 SGDLS and CDR2 YYNGEE. Trimming took off 4 bases at V and 2 bases at J, with 13 bases between the two ends. The CDR3 has 14 amino acids. CDR3 in amino acids: CASSYRGEAYEQYF. The CDR3 DNA sequence: TGTGCCAGCAGCTATAGGGGGGAGGCCTACGAGCAGTACTTC.

The chain employs TRBV10-2 and TRBJ2-1; 10 nucleotides agree with TRBD2. V gave up 8 bases and J gave up 0 bases; unmatched junction bases: 7. Per the germline V gene, CDR1 is WSHSY and CDR2 is SAAADI. The CDR3 is 16 residues long. The CDR3, as DNA: TGCGCCAGCCTAGCGGGAGACTTTGGCTCCTACAATGAGCAGTTCTTC. Translation: CASLAGDFGSYNEQFF.

The chain carries TRBV6-1 and TRBJ1-1; 7 bases fit TRBD1. The ends lost 6 bases at V and 0 bases at J; junction bases unmatched: 4. The CDR3 is made up of 14 amino acids. CDR1 is MNHNS and CDR2 is SASEGT in the germline V gene. CDR3 region: CASSEGTVNTEAFF. The CDR3 DNA reads as TGTGCCAGCAGCGAGGGGACAGTGAACACTGAAGCTTTCTTT.

This chain links TRBV6-5 with TRBJ1-1, with D perhaps matching TRBD1 (6 bases). The CDR3 has 12 amino acids. Trimming took off 6 bases at V and 1 base at J, with 6 bases between the two ends. Germline CDR1 reads MNHEY; CDR2 reads SVGAGI. CDR3 sequence: CASRQGNTEAFF. CDR3 bases: TGTGCCAGCAGACAGGGGAACACTGAAGCTTTCTTT.

This sequence joins TRBV6-5 and TRBJ1-3, with unresolved D. Deletions cut 7 bases from V and 0 bases from J, with 10 bases between. Looked up from germline, CDR1 is MNHEY and CDR2 is SVGAGI. The CDR3 totals 14 residues. The CDR3 DNA is TGTGCCAGCATCCCCACAGCCTCTGGAAACACCATATATTTT. It codes for CASIPTASGNTIYF.

The CDR3 is CSVDGRGGIQYF. The CDR3 DNA reads as TGCAGCGTTGACGGACGCGGCGGCATTCAGTACTTC. The chain carries TRBV29-1 and TRBJ2-4; D is undetermined. Germline lookup yields CDR1 SQVTM and CDR2 ANQGSEA. The V and J ends lost 3 bases and 9 bases respectively, with 12 bases between them. The CDR3 is made up of 12 amino acids.